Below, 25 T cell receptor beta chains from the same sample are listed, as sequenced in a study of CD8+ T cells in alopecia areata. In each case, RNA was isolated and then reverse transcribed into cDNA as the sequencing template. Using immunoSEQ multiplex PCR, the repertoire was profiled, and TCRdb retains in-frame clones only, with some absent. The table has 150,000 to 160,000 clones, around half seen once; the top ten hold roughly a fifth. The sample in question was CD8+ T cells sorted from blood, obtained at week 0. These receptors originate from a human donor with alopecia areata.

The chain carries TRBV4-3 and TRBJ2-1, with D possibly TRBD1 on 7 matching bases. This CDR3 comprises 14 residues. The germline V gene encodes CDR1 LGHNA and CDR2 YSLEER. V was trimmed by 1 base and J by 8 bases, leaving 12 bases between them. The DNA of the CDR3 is TGCGCCAGCAGCCAAGGGTCAGGGGGGTATGAGCAGTTCTTC. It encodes CASSQGSGGYEQFF.

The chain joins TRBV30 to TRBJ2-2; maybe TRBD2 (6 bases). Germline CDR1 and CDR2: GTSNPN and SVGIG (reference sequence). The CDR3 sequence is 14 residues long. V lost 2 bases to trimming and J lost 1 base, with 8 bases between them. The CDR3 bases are TGTGCCTGGAGTTCGGGGGTGAACACCGGGGAGCTGTTTTTT. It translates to CAWSSGVNTGELFF.

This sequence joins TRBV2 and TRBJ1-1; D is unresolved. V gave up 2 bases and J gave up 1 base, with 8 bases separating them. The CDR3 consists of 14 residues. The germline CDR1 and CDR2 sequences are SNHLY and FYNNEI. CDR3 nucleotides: TGTGCCAGCAGTGAATTGGAGACGAACACTGAAGCTTTCTTT. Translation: CASSELETNTEAFF.

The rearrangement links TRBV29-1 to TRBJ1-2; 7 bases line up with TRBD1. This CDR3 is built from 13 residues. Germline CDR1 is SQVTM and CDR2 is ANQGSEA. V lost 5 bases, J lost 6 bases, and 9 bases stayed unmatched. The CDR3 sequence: CSVLTGTADGYTF. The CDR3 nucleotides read TGCAGCGTTTTGACAGGGACCGCTGATGGCTACACCTTC.

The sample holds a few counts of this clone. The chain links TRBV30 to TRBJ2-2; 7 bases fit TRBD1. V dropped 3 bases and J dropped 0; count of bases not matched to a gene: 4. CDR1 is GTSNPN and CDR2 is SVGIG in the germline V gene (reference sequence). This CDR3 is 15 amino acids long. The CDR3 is CAWRLGQSNTGELFF. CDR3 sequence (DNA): TGTGCCTGGAGACTGGGACAGTCGAACACCGGGGAGCTGTTTTTT.

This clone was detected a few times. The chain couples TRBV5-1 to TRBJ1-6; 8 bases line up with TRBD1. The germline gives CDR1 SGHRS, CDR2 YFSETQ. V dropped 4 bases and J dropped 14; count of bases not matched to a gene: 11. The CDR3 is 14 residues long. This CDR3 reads CASSPDRAGISLHF. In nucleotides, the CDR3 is TGCGCCAGCAGCCCGGACAGGGCGGGGATATCCCTCCACTTT. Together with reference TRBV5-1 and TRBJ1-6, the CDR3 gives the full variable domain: KAGVTQTPRYLIKTRGQQVTLSCSPISGHRSVSWYQQTPGQGLQFLFEYFSETQRNKGNFPGRFSGRQFSNSRSEMNVSTLELGDSALYLCASSPDRAGISLHFGNGTRLTVT.

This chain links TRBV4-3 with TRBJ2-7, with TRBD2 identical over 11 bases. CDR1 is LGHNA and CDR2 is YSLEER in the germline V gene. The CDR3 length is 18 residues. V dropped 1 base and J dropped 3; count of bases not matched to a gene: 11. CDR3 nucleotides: TGCGCCAGCAGCCAAGCTCTAGCGGGGGGCCCCAATCTCTACGAGCAGTACTTC. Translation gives CASSQALAGGPNLYEQYF.

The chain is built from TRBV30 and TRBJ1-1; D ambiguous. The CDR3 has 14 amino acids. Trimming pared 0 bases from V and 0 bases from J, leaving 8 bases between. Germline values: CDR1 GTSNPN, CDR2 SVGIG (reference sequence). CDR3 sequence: CAWSVQIMNTEAFF. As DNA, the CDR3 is TGTGCCTGGAGTGTACAGATTATGAACACTGAAGCTTTCTTT.

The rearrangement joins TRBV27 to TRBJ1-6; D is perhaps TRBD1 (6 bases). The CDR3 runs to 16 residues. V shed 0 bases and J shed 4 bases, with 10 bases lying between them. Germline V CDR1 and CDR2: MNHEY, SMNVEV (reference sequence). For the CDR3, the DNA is TGTGCCAGCAGTTTATCGGCAGGGGAATATAATTCACCCCTCCACTTT. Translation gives CASSLSAGEYNSPLHF.

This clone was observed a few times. CDR3 DNA sequence: TGTGCCACCGCGACACAGGGGGATAATTCACCCCTCCACTTT. Translated, it gives CATATQGDNSPLHF. The chain recombines TRBV11-2 with TRBJ1-6; 8 bases are a match to TRBD1. This CDR3 region has 14 residues. Per germline, CDR1 SGHAT and CDR2 FQNNGV. V lost 10 bases, J lost 5 bases, and 7 bases stayed unmatched.

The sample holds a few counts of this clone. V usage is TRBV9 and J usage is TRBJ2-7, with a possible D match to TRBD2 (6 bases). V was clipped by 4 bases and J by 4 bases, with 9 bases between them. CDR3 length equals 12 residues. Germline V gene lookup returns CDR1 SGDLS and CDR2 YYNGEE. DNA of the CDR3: TGTGCCAGCAGCCCCGGGGGTTACGAGCAGTACTTC. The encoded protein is CASSPGGYEQYF.

The CDR3 nucleotides are TGTGCCAGTAATAATCTGGGGGGCGAGCAGTTCTTC. Residues: CASNNLGGEQFF. V and J are TRBV19 and TRBJ2-1; perhaps D is TRBD1 or TRBD2 (6 bases each). V was clipped by 7 bases and J by 10 bases, with 14 bases between them. CDR1 and CDR2 (germline): LNHDA, SQIVND (reference sequence). There are 12 residues in the CDR3.

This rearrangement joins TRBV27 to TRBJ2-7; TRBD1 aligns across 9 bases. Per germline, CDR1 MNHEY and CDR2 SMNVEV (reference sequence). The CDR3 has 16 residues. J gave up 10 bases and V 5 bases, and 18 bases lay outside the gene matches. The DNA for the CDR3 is TGTGCCAGCAGTGTCGGGACAGGGACTTTGGGGCTGGTCCAGTACTTC. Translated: CASSVGTGTLGLVQYF.

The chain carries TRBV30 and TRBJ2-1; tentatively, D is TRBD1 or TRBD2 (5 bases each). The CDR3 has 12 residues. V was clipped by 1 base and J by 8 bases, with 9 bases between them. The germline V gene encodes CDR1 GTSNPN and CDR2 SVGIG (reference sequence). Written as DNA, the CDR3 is TGTGCCTGGAGTGCAGGGAGCGATGAGCAGTTCTTC. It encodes CAWSAGSDEQFF.

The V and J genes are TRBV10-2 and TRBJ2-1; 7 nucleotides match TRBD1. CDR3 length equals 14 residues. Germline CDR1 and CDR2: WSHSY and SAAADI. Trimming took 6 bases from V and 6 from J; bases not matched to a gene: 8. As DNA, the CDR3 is TGCGCCAGCAGACTGACAGGGTCGGTCAATGAGCAGTTCTTC. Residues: CASRLTGSVNEQFF.

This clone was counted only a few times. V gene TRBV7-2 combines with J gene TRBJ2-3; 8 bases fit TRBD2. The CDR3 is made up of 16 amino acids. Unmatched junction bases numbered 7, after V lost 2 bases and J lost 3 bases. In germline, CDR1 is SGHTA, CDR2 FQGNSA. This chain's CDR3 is CASSLRPSGGTDTQYF. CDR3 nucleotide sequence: TGTGCCAGCAGCTTAAGGCCCAGCGGGGGTACAGATACGCAGTATTTT.

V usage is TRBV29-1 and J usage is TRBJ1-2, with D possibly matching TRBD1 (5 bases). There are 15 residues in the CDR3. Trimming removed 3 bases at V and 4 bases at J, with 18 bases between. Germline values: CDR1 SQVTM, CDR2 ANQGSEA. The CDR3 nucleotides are TGCAGCGTTGATTCCCCGGTCGGGGACGGCTATGGCTACACCTTC. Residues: CSVDSPVGDGYGYTF.

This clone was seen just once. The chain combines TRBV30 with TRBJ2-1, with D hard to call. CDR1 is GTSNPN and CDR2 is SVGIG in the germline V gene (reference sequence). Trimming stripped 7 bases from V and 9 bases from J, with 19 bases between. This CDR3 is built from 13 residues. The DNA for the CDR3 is TGTGCCTACGGGCTAGTAGCCTCTCCTGAGCAGTTCTTC. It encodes CAYGLVASPEQFF.

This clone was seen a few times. The CDR3 nucleotides are TGTGCCAGCAGCTTACTAGAATACAATGAGCAGTTCTTC. As protein: CASSLLEYNEQFF. The V gene is TRBV11-2, the J gene TRBJ2-1, with D hard to call. V shed 2 bases and J shed 4 bases, with 6 bases lying between them. Germline V CDR1 and CDR2: SGHAT, FQNNGV. The CDR3 runs to 13 residues.

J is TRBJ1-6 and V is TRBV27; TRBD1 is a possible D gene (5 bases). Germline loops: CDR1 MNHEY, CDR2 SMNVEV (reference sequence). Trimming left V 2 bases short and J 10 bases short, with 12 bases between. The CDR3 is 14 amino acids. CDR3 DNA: TGTGCCAGCAGTTTAAGGGGACTTGGGTCACCCCTCCACTTT. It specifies CASSLRGLGSPLHF.

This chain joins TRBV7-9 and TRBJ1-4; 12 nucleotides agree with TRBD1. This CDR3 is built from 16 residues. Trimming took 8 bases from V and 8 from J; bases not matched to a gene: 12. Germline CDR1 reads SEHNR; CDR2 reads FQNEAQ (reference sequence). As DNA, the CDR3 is TGTGCCAGCGGAGCACCGGGACAGGGGGCACAAGAAAAACTGTTTTTT. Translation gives CASGAPGQGAQEKLFF.

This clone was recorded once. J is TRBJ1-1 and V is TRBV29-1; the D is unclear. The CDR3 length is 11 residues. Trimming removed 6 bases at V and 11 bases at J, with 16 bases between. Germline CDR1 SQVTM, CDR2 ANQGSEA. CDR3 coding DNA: TGCAGCGTCCCCGGAGTCGGTTTGGCTTTCTTT. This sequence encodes CSVPGVGLAFF.

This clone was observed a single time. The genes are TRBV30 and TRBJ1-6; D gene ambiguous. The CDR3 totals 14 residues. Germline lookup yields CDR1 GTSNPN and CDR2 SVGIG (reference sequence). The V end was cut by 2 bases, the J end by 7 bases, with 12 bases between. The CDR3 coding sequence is TGTGCCTGGAGTTCCGGGTCAGAGAATTCACCCCTCCACTTT. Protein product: CAWSSGSENSPLHF.

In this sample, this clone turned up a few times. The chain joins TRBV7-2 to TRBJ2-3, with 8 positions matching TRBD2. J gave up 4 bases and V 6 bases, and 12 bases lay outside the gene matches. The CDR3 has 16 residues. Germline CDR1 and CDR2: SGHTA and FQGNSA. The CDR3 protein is CASRLRGGASPDTQYF. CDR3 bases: TGTGCCAGCAGGTTACGGGGGGGCGCGTCCCCAGATACGCAGTATTTT.

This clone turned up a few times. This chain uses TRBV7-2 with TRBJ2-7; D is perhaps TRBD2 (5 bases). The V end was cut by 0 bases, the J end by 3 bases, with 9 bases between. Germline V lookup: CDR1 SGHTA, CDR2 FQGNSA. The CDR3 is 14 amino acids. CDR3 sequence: CASSLAEAVYEQYF. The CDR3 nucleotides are TGTGCCAGCAGCTTAGCGGAGGCAGTCTACGAGCAGTACTTC. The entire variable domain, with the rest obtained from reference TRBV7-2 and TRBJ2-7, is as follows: GAGVSQSPSNKVTEKGKDVELRCDPISGHTALYWYRQSLGQGLEFLIYFQGNSAPDKSGLPSDRFSAERTGGSVSTLTIQRTQQEDSAVYLCASSLAEAVYEQYFGPGTRLTVT.